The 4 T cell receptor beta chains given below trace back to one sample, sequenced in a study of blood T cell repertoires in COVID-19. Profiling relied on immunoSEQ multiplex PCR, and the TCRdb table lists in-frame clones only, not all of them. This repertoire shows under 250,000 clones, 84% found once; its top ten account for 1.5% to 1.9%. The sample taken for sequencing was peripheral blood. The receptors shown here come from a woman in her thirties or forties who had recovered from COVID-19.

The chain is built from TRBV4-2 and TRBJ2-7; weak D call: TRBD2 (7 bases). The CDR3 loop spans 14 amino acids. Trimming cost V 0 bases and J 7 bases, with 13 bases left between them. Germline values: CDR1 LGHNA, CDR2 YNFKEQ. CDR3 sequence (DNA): TGTGCCAGCAGCCAAGAGACGGGGGGCAGGGAGCAGTACTTC. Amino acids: CASSQETGGREQYF.

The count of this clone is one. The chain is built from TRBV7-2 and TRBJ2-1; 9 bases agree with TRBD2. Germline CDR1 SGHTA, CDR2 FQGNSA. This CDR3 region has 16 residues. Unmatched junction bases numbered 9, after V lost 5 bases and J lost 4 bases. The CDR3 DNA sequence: TGTGCCAGCAGCGAAGACCCGGGACTAGCTTACAATGAGCAGTTCTTC. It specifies CASSEDPGLAYNEQFF.

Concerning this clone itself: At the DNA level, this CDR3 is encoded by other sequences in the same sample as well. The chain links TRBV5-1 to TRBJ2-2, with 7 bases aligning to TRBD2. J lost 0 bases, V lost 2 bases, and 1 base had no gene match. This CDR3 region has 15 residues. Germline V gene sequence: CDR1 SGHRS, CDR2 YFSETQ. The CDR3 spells CASSLGLANTGELFF. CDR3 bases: TGCGCCAGCAGCTTAGGACTAGCGAACACCGGGGAGCTGTTTTTT. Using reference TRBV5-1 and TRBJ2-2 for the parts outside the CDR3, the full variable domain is KAGVTQTPRYLIKTRGQQVTLSCSPISGHRSVSWYQQTPGQGLQFLFEYFSETQRNKGNFPGRFSGRQFSNSRSEMNVSTLELGDSALYLCASSLGLANTGELFFGEGSRLTVL.

The CDR3 region has the DNA TGCAGTGCTAGTCGAGAAGCGGGGAGCTCCTACGAGCAGTACTTC. Protein: CSASREAGSSYEQYF. V is TRBV20-1 and J is TRBJ2-7; 7 bases align to TRBD2. Germline V gives CDR1 DFQATT, CDR2 SNEGSKA (reference sequence). J was trimmed by 0 bases and V by 3 bases; bases with no gene match: 8. CDR3 length equals 15 residues.